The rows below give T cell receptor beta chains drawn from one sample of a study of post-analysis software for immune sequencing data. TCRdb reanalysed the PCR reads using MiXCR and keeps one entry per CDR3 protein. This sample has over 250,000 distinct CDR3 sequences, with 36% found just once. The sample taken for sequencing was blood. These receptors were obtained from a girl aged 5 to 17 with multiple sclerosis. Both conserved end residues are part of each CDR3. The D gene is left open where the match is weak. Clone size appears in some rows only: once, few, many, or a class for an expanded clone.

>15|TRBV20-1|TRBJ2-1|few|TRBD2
CSARDGAGGPGEQFF
TGCAGTGCTAGAGATGGAGCGGGAGGGCCCGGGGAGCAGTTCTTC
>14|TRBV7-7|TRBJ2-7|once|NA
CASSPSQFSYEQYF
TGTGCTAGCAGCCCCTCCCAGTTCTCCTACGAGCAGTACTTC
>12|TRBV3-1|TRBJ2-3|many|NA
CASSQVTDTQYF
TGTGCCAGCAGCCAAGTAACAGATACGCAGTATTTT
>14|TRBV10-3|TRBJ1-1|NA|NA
CAIRRDTVATEAFF
TGTGCCATCAGACGGGACACGGTGGCGACTGAAGCTTTCTTT
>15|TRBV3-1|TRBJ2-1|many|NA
CASSTRGAGGNEQFF
TGTGCCAGCAGTACCAGGGGGGCCGGCGGCAATGAGCAGTTCTTC
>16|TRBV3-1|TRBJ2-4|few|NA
CASSQEPLKPKNIQYF
TGTGCCAGCAGCCAAGAGCCGCTTAAGCCCAAAAACATTCAGTACTTC
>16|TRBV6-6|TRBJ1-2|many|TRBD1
CASNGPRDRGDYGYTF
TGTGCCAGTAATGGACCCCGGGACAGGGGGGACTATGGCTACACCTTC
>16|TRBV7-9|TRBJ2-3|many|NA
CASSPKGSDAHDTQYF
TGTGCCAGCAGCCCAAAGGGGTCGGACGCCCACGATACGCAGTATTTT
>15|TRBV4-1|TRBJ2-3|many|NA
CASSARREITDTQYF
TGCGCCAGCAGCGCGCGACGGGAGATCACAGATACGCAGTATTTT
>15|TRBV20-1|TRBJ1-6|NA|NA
CSASSGGQGNSPLHF
TGCAGTGCTAGTTCGGGGGGGCAGGGGAATTCACCCCTCCACTTT
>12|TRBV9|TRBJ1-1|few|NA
CASSVANTEAFF
TGTGCCAGCAGCGTGGCAAACACTGAAGCTTTCTTT
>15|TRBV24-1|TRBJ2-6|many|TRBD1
CAVGQGLTGANVLTF
TGTGCCGTAGGACAGGGCCTCACTGGGGCCAACGTCCTGACTTTC
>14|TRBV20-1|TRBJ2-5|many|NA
CSAEGGRAEETQYF
TGCAGTGCCGAAGGGGGGAGGGCCGAAGAGACCCAGTACTTC
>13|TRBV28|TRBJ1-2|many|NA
CASSQGGTYGYTF
TGTGCCAGCAGCCAAGGGGGAACATATGGCTACACCTTC
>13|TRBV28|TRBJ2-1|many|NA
CASSLSEVTEQFF
TGTGCCAGCAGTTTATCGGAGGTGACAGAGCAGTTCTTC
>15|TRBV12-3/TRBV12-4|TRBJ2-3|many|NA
CASSLGTGRTDTQYF
TGTGCCAGCAGTTTAGGTACAGGACGCACAGATACGCAGTATTTT
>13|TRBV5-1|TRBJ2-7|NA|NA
CASSLTYTYEQYF
TGCGCCAGCAGCCTCACCTATACCTACGAGCAGTACTTC
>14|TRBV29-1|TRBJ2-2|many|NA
CSVEGDVNTGELFF
TGCAGCGTTGAAGGGGACGTTAACACCGGGGAGCTGTTTTTT
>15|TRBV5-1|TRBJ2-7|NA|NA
CASSLAGQGSSEQYF
TGCGCCAGCAGCTTGGCCGGGCAGGGCTCCTCCGAGCAGTACTTC
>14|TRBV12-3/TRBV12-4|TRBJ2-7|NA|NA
CASSLAGGPYEQYF
TGTGCCAGCAGTTTAGCGGGAGGTCCCTACGAGCAGTACTTC
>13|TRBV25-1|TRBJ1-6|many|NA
CASTAGLNSPLHF
TGTGCCAGCACGGCCGGCCTAAATTCACCCCTCCACTTT
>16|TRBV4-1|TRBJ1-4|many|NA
CASSQERASRNEKLFF
TGCGCCAGCAGCCAAGAACGGGCCAGCCGTAATGAAAAACTGTTTTTT
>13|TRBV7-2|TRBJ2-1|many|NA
CASTRARRNEQFF
TGTGCCAGCACCCGGGCCAGGAGAAATGAGCAGTTCTTC
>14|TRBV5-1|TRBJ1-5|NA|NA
CASSPDSPHQPQHF
TGCGCCAGCAGCCCTGACAGTCCTCATCAGCCCCAGCATTTT
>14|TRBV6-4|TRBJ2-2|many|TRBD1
CASGDRGSPGELFF
TGTGCCAGCGGGGACAGGGGGTCGCCCGGGGAGCTGTTTTTT
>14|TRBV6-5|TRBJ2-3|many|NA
CASTMGVGADTQYF
TGTGCCAGCACCATGGGGGTTGGGGCAGATACGCAGTATTTT
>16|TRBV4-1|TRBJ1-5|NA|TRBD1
CASSQTPARGPQPQHF
TGCGCCAGCAGCCAAACTCCCGCCAGGGGGCCTCAGCCCCAGCATTTT
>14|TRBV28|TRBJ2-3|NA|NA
CASRSGAFPDTQYF
TGTGCCAGCCGATCCGGGGCTTTCCCAGATACGCAGTATTTT
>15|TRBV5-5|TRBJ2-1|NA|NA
CASSLAWATYNEQFF
TGTGCCAGCAGCTTGGCCTGGGCTACCTACAATGAGCAGTTCTTC
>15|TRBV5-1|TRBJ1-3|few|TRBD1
CASSRDRGSGNTIYF
TGCGCCAGCAGCCGAGACAGGGGCTCTGGAAACACCATATATTTT
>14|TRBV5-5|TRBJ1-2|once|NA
CASSFGAANYGYTF
TGTGCCAGCAGCTTCGGAGCAGCTAACTATGGCTACACCTTC
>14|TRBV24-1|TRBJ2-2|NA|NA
CATRSQGGGGELFF
TGTGCCACCAGGTCCCAGGGAGGTGGAGGGGAGCTGTTTTTT
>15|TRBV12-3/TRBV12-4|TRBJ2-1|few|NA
CASSSWNHSYNEQFF
TGTGCCAGCAGTTCCTGGAATCACTCCTACAATGAGCAGTTCTTC
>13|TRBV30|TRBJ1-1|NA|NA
CAWTERGSLEAFF
TGTGCCTGGACCGAACGAGGCAGCCTTGAAGCTTTCTTT
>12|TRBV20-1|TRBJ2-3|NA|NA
CSAILPTDTQYF
TGCAGTGCCATACTACCGACCGATACGCAGTATTTT
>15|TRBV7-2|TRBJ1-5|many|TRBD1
CASSWAGQNNQPQHF
TGTGCCAGCAGCTGGGCGGGACAGAACAATCAGCCCCAGCATTTT
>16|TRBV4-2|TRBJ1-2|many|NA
CASSQVGGTAGGGYTF
TGTGCCAGCAGCCAAGTCGGGGGGACCGCCGGGGGGGGCTACACCTTC